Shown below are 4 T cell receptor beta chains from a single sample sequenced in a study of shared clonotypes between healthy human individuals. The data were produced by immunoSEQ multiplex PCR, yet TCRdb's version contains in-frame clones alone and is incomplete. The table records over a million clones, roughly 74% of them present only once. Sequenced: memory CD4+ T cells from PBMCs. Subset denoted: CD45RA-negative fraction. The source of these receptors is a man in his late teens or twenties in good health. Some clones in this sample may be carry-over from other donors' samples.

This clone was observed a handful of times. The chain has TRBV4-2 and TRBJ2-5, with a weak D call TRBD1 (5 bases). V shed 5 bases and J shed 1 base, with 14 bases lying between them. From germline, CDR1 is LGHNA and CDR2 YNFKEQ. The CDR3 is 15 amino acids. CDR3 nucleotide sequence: TGTGCCAGCAGCGGCAACCCAGGGCCCCAAGAGACCCAGTACTTC. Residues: CASSGNPGPQETQYF.

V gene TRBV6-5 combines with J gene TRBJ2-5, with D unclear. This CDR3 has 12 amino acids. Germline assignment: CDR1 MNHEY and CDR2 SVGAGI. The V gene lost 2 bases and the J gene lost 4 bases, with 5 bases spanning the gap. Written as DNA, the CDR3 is TGTGCCAGCAGTTACGCAGGAGAGACCCAGTACTTC. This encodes CASSYAGETQYF.

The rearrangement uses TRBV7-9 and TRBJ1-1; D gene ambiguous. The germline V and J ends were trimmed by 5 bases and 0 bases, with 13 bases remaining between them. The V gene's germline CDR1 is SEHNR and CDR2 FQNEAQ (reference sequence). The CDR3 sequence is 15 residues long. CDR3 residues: CASSHTTELNTEAFF. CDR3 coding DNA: TGTGCCAGCAGCCACACAACAGAGTTGAACACTGAAGCTTTCTTT.

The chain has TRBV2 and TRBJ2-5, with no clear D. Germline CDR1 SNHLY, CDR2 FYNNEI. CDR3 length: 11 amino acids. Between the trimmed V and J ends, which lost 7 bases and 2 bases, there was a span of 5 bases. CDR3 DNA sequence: TGTGCCAGCAAGGTTCAAGAGACCCAGTACTTC. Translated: CASKVQETQYF.